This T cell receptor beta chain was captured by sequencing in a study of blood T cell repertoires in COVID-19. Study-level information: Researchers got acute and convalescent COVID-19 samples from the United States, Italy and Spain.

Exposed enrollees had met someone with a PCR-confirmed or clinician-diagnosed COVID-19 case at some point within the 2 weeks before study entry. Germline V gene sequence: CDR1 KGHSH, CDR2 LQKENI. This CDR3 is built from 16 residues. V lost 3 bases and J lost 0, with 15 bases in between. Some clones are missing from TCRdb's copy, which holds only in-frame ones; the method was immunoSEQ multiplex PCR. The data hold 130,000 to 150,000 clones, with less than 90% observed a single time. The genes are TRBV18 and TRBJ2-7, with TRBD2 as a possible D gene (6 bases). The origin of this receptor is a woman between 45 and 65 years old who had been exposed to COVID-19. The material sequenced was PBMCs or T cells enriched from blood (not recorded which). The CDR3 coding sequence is TGTGCCAGCTCACCGATGGGGGGATTCAGCTCCTACGAGCAGTACTTC. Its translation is CASSPMGGFSSYEQYF.